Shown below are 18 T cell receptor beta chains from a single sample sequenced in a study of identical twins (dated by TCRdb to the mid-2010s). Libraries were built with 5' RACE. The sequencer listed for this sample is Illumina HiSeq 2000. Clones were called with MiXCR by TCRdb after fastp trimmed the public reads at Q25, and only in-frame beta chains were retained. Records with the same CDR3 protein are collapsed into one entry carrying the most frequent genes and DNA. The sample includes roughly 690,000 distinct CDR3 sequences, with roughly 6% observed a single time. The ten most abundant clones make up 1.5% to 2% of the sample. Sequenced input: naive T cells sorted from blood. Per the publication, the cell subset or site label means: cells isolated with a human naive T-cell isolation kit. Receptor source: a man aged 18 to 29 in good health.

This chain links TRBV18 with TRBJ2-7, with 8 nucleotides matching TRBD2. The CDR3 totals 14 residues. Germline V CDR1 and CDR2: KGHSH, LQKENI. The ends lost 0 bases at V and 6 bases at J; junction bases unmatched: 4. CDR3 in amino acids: CASSPPSLAGEQYF. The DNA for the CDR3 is TGTGCCAGCTCACCACCGAGTCTAGCGGGCGAGCAGTACTTC.

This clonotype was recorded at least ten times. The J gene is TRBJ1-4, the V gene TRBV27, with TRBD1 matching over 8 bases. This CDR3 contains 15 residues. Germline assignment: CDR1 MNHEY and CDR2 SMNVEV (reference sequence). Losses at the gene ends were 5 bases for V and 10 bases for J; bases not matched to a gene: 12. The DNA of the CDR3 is TGTGCCAGCAGTATTGACGATACAGGGGGAGCAAAACTGTTTTTT. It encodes CASSIDDTGGAKLFF.

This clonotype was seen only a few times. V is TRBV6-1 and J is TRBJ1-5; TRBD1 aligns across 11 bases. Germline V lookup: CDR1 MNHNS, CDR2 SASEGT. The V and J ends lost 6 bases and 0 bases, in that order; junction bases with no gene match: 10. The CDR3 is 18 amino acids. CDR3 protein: CASSLGQGGLYSNQPQHF. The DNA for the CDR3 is TGTGCCAGCAGCCTGGGACAGGGGGGACTTTATAGCAATCAGCCCCAGCATTTT.

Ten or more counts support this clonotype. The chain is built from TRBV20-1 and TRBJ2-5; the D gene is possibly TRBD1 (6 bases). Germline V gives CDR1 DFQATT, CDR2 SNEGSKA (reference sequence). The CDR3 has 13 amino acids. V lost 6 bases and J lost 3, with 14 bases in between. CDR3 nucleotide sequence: TGCAGTGCCTGGATAGCAGGGGAAGAGACCCAGTACTTC. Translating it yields CSAWIAGEETQYF.

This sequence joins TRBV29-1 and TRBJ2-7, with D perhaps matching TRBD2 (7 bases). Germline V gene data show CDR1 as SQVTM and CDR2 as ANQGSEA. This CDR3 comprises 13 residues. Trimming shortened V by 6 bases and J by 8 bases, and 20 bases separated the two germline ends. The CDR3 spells CSVARGGGGQQYF. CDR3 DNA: TGCAGCGTCGCACGGGGAGGGGGAGGGCAGCAGTACTTC.

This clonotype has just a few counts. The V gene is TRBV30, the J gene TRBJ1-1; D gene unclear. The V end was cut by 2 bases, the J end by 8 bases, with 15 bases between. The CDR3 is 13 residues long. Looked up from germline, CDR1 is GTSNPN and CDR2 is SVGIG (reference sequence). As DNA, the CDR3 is TGTGCCTGGAGTACAACCCGTGGAGCGGAAGCTTTCTTT. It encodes CAWSTTRGAEAFF.

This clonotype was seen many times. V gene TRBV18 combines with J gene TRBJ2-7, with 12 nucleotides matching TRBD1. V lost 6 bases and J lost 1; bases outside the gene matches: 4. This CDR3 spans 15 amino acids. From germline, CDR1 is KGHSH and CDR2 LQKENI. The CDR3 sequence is CASSRGQGASYEQYV. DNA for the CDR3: TGTGCCAGCTCCCGGGGACAGGGGGCATCCTACGAGCAGTACGTC.

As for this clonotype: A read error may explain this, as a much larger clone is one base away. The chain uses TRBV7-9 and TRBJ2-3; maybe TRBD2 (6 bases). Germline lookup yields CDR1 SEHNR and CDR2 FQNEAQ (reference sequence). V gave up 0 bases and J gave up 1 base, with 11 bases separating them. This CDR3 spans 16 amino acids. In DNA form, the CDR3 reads TGTGCCAGCAGCTTAGCAATTGGCGGGGGCACAGATACGCAGTATTTT. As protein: CASSLAIGGGTDTQYF.

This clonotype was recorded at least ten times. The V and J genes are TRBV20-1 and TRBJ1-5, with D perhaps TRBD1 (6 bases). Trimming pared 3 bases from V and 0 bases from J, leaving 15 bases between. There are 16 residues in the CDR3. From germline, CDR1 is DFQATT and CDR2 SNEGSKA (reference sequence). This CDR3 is CSARATGLYSNQPQHF. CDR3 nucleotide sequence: TGCAGTGCTAGGGCGACAGGTCTTTATAGCAATCAGCCCCAGCATTTT.

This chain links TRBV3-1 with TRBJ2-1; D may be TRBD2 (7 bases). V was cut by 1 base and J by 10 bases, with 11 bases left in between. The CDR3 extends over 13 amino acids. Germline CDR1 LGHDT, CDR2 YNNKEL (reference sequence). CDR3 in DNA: TGTGCCAGCAGCCAAGTACAGGGAGGGGAGCAGTTCTTC. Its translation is CASSQVQGGEQFF.

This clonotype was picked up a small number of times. The CDR3 loop is CASSFPGGSGEQFF. In DNA form, the CDR3 reads TGTGCCAGCAGCTTCCCCGGGGGGTCAGGTGAGCAGTTCTTC. The chain is built from TRBV11-2 and TRBJ2-1, with 7 bases fitting TRBD2. This CDR3 region has 14 residues. V gave up 3 bases and J gave up 9 bases; unmatched junction bases: 8. Germline assignment: CDR1 SGHAT and CDR2 FQNNGV. The full variable domain, in which reference TRBV11-2 and TRBJ2-1 provide the parts outside the CDR3, is EAGVAQSPRYKIIEKRQSVAFWCNPISGHATLYWYQQILGQGPKLLIQFQNNGVVDDSQLPKDRFSAERLKGVDSTLKIQPAKLEDSAVYLCASSFPGGSGEQFFGPGTRLTVL.

In nucleotides, the CDR3 is TGTGCCACCAGGACTAGCGGGGAACCCTACGAGCAGTACGTC. This sequence encodes CATRTSGEPYEQYV. The chain joins TRBV5-6 to TRBJ2-7, with TRBD2 matching over 12 bases. This CDR3 is 14 amino acids long. CDR1 SGHDT and CDR2 YYEEEE come from the germline V gene. The junction had 6 bases not matched to a gene; V was cut back by 9 bases and J by 2 bases.

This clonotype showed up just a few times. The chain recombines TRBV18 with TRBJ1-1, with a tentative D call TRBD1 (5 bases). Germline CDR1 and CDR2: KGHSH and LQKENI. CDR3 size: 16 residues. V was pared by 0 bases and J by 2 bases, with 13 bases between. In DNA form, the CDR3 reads TGTGCCAGCTCACCACCGGGCAGGGCAGGAAACACTGAAGCTTTCTTT. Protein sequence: CASSPPGRAGNTEAFF.

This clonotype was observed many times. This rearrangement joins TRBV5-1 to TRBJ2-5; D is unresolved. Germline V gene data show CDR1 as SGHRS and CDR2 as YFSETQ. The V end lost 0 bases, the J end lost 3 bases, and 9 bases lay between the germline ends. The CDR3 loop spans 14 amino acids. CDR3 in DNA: TGCGCCAGCAGCTTGGGAGGTACCGAAGAGACCCAGTACTTC. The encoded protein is CASSLGGTEETQYF.

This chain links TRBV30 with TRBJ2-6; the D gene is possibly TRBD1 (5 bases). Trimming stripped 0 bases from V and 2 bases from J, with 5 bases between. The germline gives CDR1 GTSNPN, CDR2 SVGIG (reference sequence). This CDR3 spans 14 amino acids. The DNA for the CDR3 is TGTGCCTGGAGTGTGGGGCCTGGGGCCAACGTCCTGACTTTC. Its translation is CAWSVGPGANVLTF. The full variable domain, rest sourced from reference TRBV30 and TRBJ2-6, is SQTIHQWPATLVQPVGSPLSLECTVEGTSNPNLYWYRQAAGRGLQLLFYSVGIGQISSEVPQNLSASRPQDRQFILSSKKLLLSDSGFYLCAWSVGPGANVLTFGAGSRLTVL.

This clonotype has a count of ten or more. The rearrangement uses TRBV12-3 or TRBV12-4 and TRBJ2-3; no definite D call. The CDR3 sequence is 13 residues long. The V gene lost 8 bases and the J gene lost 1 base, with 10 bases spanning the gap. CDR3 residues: CASLSSGTDTQYF. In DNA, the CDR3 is TGTGCCAGCCTTAGTTCTGGCACAGATACGCAGTATTTT.

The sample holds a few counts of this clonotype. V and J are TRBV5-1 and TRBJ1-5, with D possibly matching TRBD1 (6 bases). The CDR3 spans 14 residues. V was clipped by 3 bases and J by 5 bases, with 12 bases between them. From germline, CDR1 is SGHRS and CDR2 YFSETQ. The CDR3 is CASSSGAGDQPQHF. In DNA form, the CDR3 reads TGCGCCAGCAGCTCAGGGGCGGGGGATCAGCCCCAGCATTTT.

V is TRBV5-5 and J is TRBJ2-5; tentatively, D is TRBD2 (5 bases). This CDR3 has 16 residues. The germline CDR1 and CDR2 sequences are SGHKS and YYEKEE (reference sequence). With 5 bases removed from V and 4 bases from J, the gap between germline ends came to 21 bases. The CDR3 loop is CASSQNPGTGGETQYF. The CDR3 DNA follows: TGTGCCAGCAGTCAGAACCCGGGAACCGGCGGAGAGACCCAGTACTTC.